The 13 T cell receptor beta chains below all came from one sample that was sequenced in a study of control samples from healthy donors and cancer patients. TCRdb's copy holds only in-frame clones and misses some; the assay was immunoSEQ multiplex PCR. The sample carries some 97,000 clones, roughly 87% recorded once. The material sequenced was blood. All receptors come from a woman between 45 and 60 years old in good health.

CDR3 bases: TGTGCCAGCAGCTTGGGACAGGGGTACACCGGGGAGCTGTTTTTT. This sequence encodes CASSLGQGYTGELFF. The V gene is TRBV7-3, the J gene TRBJ2-2; 10 nucleotides agree with TRBD1. CDR3 length equals 15 residues. The germline gives CDR1 SGHTA, CDR2 FQGTGA. The V segment lost 3 bases and the J segment 3 bases; nucleotides outside the gene matches: 1. The whole variable domain, filled in from reference TRBV7-3 and TRBJ2-2, reads GAGVSQTPSNKVTEKGKYVELRCDPISGHTALYWYRQSLGQGPEFLIYFQGTGAADDSGLPNDRFFAVRPEGSVSTLKIQRTERGDSAVYLCASSLGQGYTGELFFGEGSRLTVL.

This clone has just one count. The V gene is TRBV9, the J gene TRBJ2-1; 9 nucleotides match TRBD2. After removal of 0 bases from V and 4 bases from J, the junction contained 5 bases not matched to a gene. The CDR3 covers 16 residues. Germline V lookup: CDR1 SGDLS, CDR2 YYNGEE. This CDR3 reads CASSVEREASYNEQFF. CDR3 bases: TGTGCCAGCAGCGTAGAGCGGGAGGCCTCGTACAATGAGCAGTTCTTC.

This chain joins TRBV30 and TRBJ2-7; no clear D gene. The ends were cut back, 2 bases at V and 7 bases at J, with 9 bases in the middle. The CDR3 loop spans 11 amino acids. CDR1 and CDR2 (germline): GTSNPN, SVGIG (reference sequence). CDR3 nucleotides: TGTGCCTGGAGTACAAACGGAGAGCAGTACTTC. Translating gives CAWSTNGEQYF.

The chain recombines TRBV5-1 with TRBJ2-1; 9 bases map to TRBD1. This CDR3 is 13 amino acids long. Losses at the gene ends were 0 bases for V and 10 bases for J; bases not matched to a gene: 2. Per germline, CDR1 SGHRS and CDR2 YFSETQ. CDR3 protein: CASSLAGTGEQFF. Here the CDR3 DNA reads TGCGCCAGCAGCTTGGCCGGGACAGGGGAGCAGTTCTTC.

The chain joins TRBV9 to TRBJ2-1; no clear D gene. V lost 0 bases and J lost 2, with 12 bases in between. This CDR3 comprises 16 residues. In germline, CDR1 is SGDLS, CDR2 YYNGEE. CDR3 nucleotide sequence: TGTGCCAGCAGCGTAGATTCTGGACCAGCCTACAATGAGCAGTTCTTC. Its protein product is CASSVDSGPAYNEQFF.

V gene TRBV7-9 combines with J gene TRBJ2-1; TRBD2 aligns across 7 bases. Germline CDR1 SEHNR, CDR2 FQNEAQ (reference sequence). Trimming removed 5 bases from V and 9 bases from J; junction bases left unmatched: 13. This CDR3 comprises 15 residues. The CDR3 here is CASSPPGSGNSEQFF. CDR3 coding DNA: TGTGCCAGCAGCCCCCCGGGCAGCGGGAATTCTGAGCAGTTCTTC.

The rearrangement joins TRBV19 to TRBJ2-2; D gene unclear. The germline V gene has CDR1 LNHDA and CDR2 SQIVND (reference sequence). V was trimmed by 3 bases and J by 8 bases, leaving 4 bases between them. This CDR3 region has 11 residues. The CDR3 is CASSIGGELFF. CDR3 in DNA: TGTGCCAGTAGTATTGGGGGGGAGCTGTTTTTT.

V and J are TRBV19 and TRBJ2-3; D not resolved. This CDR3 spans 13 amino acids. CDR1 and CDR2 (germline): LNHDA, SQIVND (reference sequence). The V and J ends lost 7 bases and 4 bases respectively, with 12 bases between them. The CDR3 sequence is CASNPPLADTQYF. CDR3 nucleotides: TGTGCCAGTAACCCTCCGCTTGCAGATACGCAGTATTTT.

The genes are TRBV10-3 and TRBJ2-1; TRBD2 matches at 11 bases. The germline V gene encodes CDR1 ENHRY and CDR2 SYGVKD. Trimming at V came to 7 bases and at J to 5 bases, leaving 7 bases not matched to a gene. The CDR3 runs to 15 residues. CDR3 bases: TGTGCCATCACCACTAGCGGGGGCTATAACAATGAGCAGTTCTTC. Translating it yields CAITTSGGYNNEQFF.

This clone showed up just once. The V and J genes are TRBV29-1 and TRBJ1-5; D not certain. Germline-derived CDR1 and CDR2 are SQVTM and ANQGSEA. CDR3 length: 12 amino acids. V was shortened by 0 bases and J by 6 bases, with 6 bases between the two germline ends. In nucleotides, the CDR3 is TGCAGCGTTGAAGAGCCGCCTCAGCCCCAGCATTTT. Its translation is CSVEEPPQPQHF.

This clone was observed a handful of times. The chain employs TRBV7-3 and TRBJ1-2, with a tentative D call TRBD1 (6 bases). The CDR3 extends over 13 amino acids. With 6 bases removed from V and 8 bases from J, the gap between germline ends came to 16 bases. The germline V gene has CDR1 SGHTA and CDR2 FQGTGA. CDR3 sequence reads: CASRASGAGGYTF. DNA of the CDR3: TGTGCCAGCAGGGCCTCAGGGGCTGGCGGCTACACCTTC.

The CDR3 region is CASSGYGELFF. The DNA for the CDR3 is TGTGCCAGCAGCGGGTACGGGGAGCTGTTTTTT. This chain connects TRBV7-3 to TRBJ2-2; D not resolved. The length of the CDR3 is 11 residues. Germline CDR1 and CDR2: SGHTA and FQGTGA. Trimming removed 5 bases from V and 7 bases from J, with 5 bases in between.

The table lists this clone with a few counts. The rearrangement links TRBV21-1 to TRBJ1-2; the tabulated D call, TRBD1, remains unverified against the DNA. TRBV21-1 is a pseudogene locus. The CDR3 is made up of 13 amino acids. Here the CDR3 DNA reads TGTGCCAGCAGCAAATCGGCCACAGGGGGCTACACCTTC. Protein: CASSKSATGGYTF.